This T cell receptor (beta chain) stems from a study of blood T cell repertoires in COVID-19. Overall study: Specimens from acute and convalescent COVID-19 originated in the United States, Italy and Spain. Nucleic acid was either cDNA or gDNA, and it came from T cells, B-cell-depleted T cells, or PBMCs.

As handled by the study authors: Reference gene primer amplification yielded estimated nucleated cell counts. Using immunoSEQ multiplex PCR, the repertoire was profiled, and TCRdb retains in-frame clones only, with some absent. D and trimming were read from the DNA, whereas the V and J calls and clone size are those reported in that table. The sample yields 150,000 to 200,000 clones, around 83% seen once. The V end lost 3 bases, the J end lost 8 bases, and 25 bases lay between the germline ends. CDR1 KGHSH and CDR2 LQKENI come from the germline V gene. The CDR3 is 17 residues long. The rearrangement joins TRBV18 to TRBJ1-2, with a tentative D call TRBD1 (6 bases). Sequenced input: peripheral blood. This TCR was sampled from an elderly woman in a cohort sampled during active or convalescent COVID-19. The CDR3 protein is CASSPDPEYAGAGGYTF. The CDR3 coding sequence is TGTGCCAGCTCACCGGACCCGGAGTATGCGGGGGCGGGCGGCTACACCTTC.